The 32 T cell receptor beta chains below all came from one sample that was sequenced in a study of shared clonotypes between healthy human individuals. Generated by immunoSEQ multiplex PCR, the TCRdb table keeps only in-frame clones and is missing some. The table lists about 1.5 million clones, 95% to 99% of them singletons. Sequencing was performed on naive CD4+ T cells sorted from blood. The subset here: CD45RA+ positively selected. These TCRs come from a man younger than 45 in good health.

This chain links TRBV11-2 with TRBJ2-1; 9 positions agree with TRBD1. Germline loops: CDR1 SGHAT, CDR2 FQNNGV. This CDR3 region has 15 residues. V gave up 4 bases and J gave up 4 bases; unmatched junction bases: 5. The CDR3 coding sequence is TGTGCCAGCAGCTCCTACAGGGGGCGATACAATGAGCAGTTCTTC. This gives the protein CASSSYRGRYNEQFF.

The chain employs TRBV18 and TRBJ1-1; no firm D call. Germline lookup yields CDR1 KGHSH and CDR2 LQKENI. The CDR3 length is 15 residues. V was pared by 3 bases and J by 3 bases, with 14 bases between. Here the CDR3 reads CASSPPGLPDTEAFF. CDR3 DNA sequence: TGTGCCAGCTCACCCCCAGGCCTCCCGGACACTGAAGCTTTCTTT.

V usage is TRBV10-1 and J usage is TRBJ2-1, with TRBD2 identical over 7 bases. Germline-derived CDR1 and CDR2 are WNHNN and SYGVQD (reference sequence). Trimming cost V 3 bases and J 0 bases; bases outside gene matches: 2. This CDR3 has 15 amino acids. In DNA form, the CDR3 reads TGCGCCAGCAGTGACGGCGGGGGCTCCTACAATGAGCAGTTCTTC. It codes for CASSDGGGSYNEQFF.

CDR3 in amino acids: CASSTGAVQETQYF. As DNA, the CDR3 is TGTGCCAGCAGTACGGGGGCAGTACAAGAGACCCAGTACTTC. J is TRBJ2-5 and V is TRBV2, with D possibly called TRBD1 or TRBD2 (6 bases each). Per the germline V gene, CDR1 is SNHLY and CDR2 is FYNNEI. V gave up 5 bases and J gave up 2 bases, with 12 bases separating them. This CDR3 spans 14 amino acids.

The V gene is TRBV18, the J gene TRBJ1-5, with D perhaps TRBD1 (5 bases). CDR3 length: 15 residues. Germline lookup yields CDR1 KGHSH and CDR2 LQKENI. V was clipped by 4 bases and J by 2 bases, with 12 bases between them. The CDR3 DNA reads TGTGCCAGCTCACTTGTTGGGACTGGCAATCAGCCCCAGCATTTT. It specifies CASSLVGTGNQPQHF.

This rearrangement joins TRBV11-2 to TRBJ2-7, with 8 bases that match TRBD2. The germline gives CDR1 SGHAT, CDR2 FQNNGV. Losses at the gene ends were 5 bases for V and 2 bases for J; bases not matched to a gene: 8. The CDR3 loop spans 15 amino acids. The CDR3 loop is CASSTVAGTTYEQYF. CDR3 sequence (DNA): TGTGCCAGCAGCACCGTAGCGGGGACGACCTACGAGCAGTACTTC.

This chain joins TRBV30 and TRBJ2-3, with 8 bases aligning to TRBD2. J lost 5 bases, V lost 3 bases, and 1 base had no gene match. This CDR3 is 12 amino acids long. From germline, CDR1 is GTSNPN and CDR2 SVGIG (reference sequence). CDR3 amino acids: CAWSAGGDTQYF. In nucleotides, the CDR3 is TGTGCCTGGAGCGCGGGGGGAGATACGCAGTATTTT.

The chain is built from TRBV29-1 and TRBJ2-2; 7 bases fit TRBD1. Germline values: CDR1 SQVTM, CDR2 ANQGSEA. The V and J ends lost 7 bases and 9 bases, in that order; junction bases with no gene match: 8. CDR3 length: 12 residues. The CDR3 here is CSALLQGRELFF. Here the CDR3 DNA reads TGCAGCGCCCTGCTACAGGGGAGGGAGCTGTTTTTT.

V and J are TRBV28 and TRBJ2-7; D is perhaps TRBD1 (7 bases). Germline V gives CDR1 MDHEN, CDR2 SYDVKM. The CDR3 contains 16 residues. Trimming took off 6 bases at V and 0 bases at J, with 18 bases between the two ends. The CDR3 here is CASRSAQGGYSYEQYF. The CDR3 region has the DNA TGTGCCAGCAGGTCCGCGCAGGGGGGTTACTCCTACGAGCAGTACTTC.

The chain recombines TRBV10-1 with TRBJ2-1, with 11 positions matching TRBD1. Trimming at V came to 0 bases and at J to 7 bases, leaving 2 bases not matched to a gene. Germline CDR1 and CDR2: WNHNN and SYGVQD (reference sequence). This CDR3 spans 15 amino acids. In nucleotides, the CDR3 is TGCGCCAGCAGTGAGTCTGGACAGGGGGCTAATGAGCAGTTCTTC. Its translation is CASSESGQGANEQFF.

This chain joins TRBV6-1 and TRBJ1-2; D gene ambiguous. This CDR3 has 14 residues. The V and J ends lost 3 bases and 0 bases respectively, with 8 bases between them. Germline loops: CDR1 MNHNS, CDR2 SASEGT. This CDR3 is CASSDRFANYGYTF. The CDR3 DNA follows: TGTGCCAGCAGTGACAGATTTGCTAACTATGGCTACACCTTC.

The chain combines TRBV12-5 with TRBJ2-1; D gene ambiguous. Germline V CDR1 and CDR2: LGHNT, FRNRAP. V was pared by 0 bases and J by 6 bases, with 18 bases between. This CDR3 is built from 17 residues. CDR3 nucleotide sequence: TGTGCTAGTGGTTTGGTACTTGGCGGCTCCTTCGGCAATGAGCAGTTCTTC. Residues: CASGLVLGGSFGNEQFF.

V usage is TRBV7-8 and J usage is TRBJ2-7; TRBD2 agrees at 9 bases. Germline V gene data show CDR1 as SGHVS and CDR2 as FQNEAQ. The CDR3 loop spans 15 amino acids. Trimming removed 0 bases from V and 2 bases from J; junction bases left unmatched: 2. The DNA for the CDR3 is TGTGCCAGCAGCTTAGCAAAGCGGGGGGCCTACGAGCAGTACTTC. It encodes CASSLAKRGAYEQYF.

This clone was counted only a few times. The chain recombines TRBV30 with TRBJ1-3; a weak D match, TRBD1 (5 bases). This CDR3 spans 14 amino acids. Germline loops: CDR1 GTSNPN, CDR2 SVGIG (reference sequence). Trimming removed 3 bases at V and 9 bases at J, with 18 bases between. The CDR3 nucleotides read TGTGCCTGGAGCGCAACAGGCCCCTGGGGCACCATATATTTT. Its translation is CAWSATGPWGTIYF.

Here the CDR3 reads CASIRASGSYNEQFF. The CDR3 DNA follows: TGTGCCAGTATAAGGGCTAGCGGGAGTTACAATGAGCAGTTCTTC. The chain recombines TRBV19 with TRBJ2-1, with TRBD2 matching 10 bases. The V and J ends lost 7 bases and 4 bases, in that order; junction bases with no gene match: 7. The germline gives CDR1 LNHDA, CDR2 SQIVND (reference sequence). The CDR3 contains 15 residues.

The chain links TRBV10-1 to TRBJ1-2; D ambiguous. Trimming took 0 bases from V and 6 from J, leaving 11 bases between them. Germline V gene lookup returns CDR1 WNHNN and CDR2 SYGVQD (reference sequence). This CDR3 region has 14 residues. CDR3 sequence reads: CASSESRRADGYTF. The CDR3 DNA sequence: TGCGCCAGCAGTGAGTCGAGAAGGGCCGATGGCTACACCTTC.

The rearrangement uses TRBV10-3 and TRBJ1-1; D gene unclear. This CDR3 spans 17 amino acids. Germline lookup yields CDR1 ENHRY and CDR2 SYGVKD. Between the trimmed V and J ends, which lost 3 bases and 1 base, there was a span of 18 bases. CDR3 amino acids: CAISESPGRVENTEAFF. The DNA for the CDR3 is TGTGCCATCAGTGAATCTCCCGGTCGTGTGGAGAACACTGAAGCTTTCTTT.

This sequence joins TRBV6-1 and TRBJ2-7, with TRBD1 matching over 9 bases. Losses at the gene ends were 10 bases for V and 4 bases for J; bases not matched to a gene: 14. The CDR3 is 15 amino acids. Germline V gives CDR1 MNHNS, CDR2 SASEGT. CDR3 bases: TGTGCCACCGGGAGCACAGGGGGCGTTGTGTACGAGCAGTACTTC. This codes for CATGSTGGVVYEQYF.

This clone has a single count. The chain combines TRBV10-3 with TRBJ2-1; D is uncertain. Germline V gene sequence: CDR1 ENHRY, CDR2 SYGVKD. Trimming took off 4 bases at V and 7 bases at J, with 5 bases between the two ends. The CDR3 spans 11 residues. The CDR3 nucleotides are TGTGCCATCAGTGTCCTGAATGAGCAGTTCTTC. Translation: CAISVLNEQFF.

The chain has TRBV28 and TRBJ1-2; unclear D gene. V was shortened by 5 bases and J by 2 bases, with 12 bases between the two germline ends. The CDR3 consists of 14 residues. Germline assignment: CDR1 MDHEN and CDR2 SYDVKM. In DNA form, the CDR3 reads TGTGCCAGCAGTATGAATCGCGGGAACTATGGCTACACCTTC. Residues: CASSMNRGNYGYTF.

This chain uses TRBV10-2 with TRBJ2-3; 7 bases are a match to TRBD1. Trimming at V came to 6 bases and at J to 2 bases, leaving 8 bases not matched to a gene. The CDR3 length is 15 residues. Germline CDR1 and CDR2: WSHSY and SAAADI. The CDR3 sequence is CASRDRIENTDTQYF. In DNA form, the CDR3 reads TGCGCCAGCAGGGACAGGATCGAAAACACAGATACGCAGTATTTT.

The V gene is TRBV4-1, the J gene TRBJ2-1; tentative D call: TRBD2 (6 bases). Trimming shortened V by 1 base and J by 4 bases, and 14 bases separated the two germline ends. The germline CDR1 and CDR2 sequences are MGHRA and YSYEKL. This CDR3 region has 16 residues. CDR3 region: CASSQVSTSSYNEQFF. The CDR3 DNA sequence: TGCGCCAGCAGCCAAGTATCTACTAGCAGTTACAATGAGCAGTTCTTC.

V usage is TRBV29-1 and J usage is TRBJ2-1, with 11 positions matching TRBD1. This CDR3 region has 12 residues. Germline CDR1 and CDR2: SQVTM and ANQGSEA. Trimming removed 4 bases from V and 13 bases from J; junction bases left unmatched: 6. This CDR3 reads CSVVSGTGGQFF. The CDR3 nucleotides are TGCAGCGTTGTCTCCGGGACAGGGGGTCAGTTCTTC.

The table lists this clone with a count of one. This chain links TRBV6-8 with TRBJ2-2; D assignment may be TRBD1 or TRBD2 (5 bases each). CDR1 is MNHGY, CDR2 SAAAGT, per germline. With 0 bases removed from V and 6 bases from J, the gap between germline ends came to 8 bases. This CDR3 has 14 amino acids. CDR3 amino acids: CASSYSPGPGELFF. The CDR3 DNA reads as TGTGCCAGCAGTTACTCGCCGGGGCCCGGGGAGCTGTTTTTT.

The chain recombines TRBV13 with TRBJ2-2; D ambiguous. The CDR3 is 14 amino acids. Germline CDR1 reads PRHDT; CDR2 reads FYEKMQ (reference sequence). V gave up 3 bases and J gave up 11 bases, with 16 bases separating them. CDR3 protein: CASSLITERRELFF. The CDR3 DNA follows: TGTGCCAGCAGCTTGATAACAGAACGGAGAGAGCTGTTTTTT.

V and J are TRBV28 and TRBJ2-2; 11 bases map to TRBD2. The CDR3 runs 17 residues. Germline V gene data show CDR1 as MDHEN and CDR2 as SYDVKM. Trimming took 2 bases from V and 7 from J; bases not matched to a gene: 9. CDR3 amino acids: CASSLVTSGRRNGELFF. The CDR3 region has the DNA TGTGCCAGCAGTTTAGTTACTAGCGGGAGACGAAACGGGGAGCTGTTTTTT.

The chain combines TRBV11-2 with TRBJ2-7; a weak D match, TRBD1 (6 bases). The CDR3 totals 15 residues. V was pared by 1 base and J by 4 bases, with 14 bases between. Germline V gene lookup returns CDR1 SGHAT and CDR2 FQNNGV. CDR3 DNA: TGTGCCAGCAGCTTAGGTGGGGGCAATGAGTACGAGCAGTACTTC. Its translation is CASSLGGGNEYEQYF. Drawing the rest from reference TRBV11-2 and TRBJ2-7, the complete variable domain is EAGVAQSPRYKIIEKRQSVAFWCNPISGHATLYWYQQILGQGPKLLIQFQNNGVVDDSQLPKDRFSAERLKGVDSTLKIQPAKLEDSAVYLCASSLGGGNEYEQYFGPGTRLTVT.

The J gene is TRBJ1-1, the V gene TRBV29-1, with 7 bases identical to TRBD1. CDR1 is SQVTM, CDR2 ANQGSEA, per germline. V shed 1 base, J shed 1 base, and the junction held 0 bases outside the gene matches. The CDR3 runs to 13 residues. CDR3 nucleotides: TGCAGCGTTGAAGGGACAGGGAACACTGAAGCTTTCTTT. This sequence encodes CSVEGTGNTEAFF.

The V call is TRBV7-2, the J call TRBJ2-1; TRBD2 aligns across 13 bases. V shed 4 bases, J shed 9 bases, and the junction held 6 bases outside the gene matches. This CDR3 region has 15 residues. The germline gives CDR1 SGHTA, CDR2 FQGNSA. The CDR3 protein is CASSSLAGGPGEQFF. The CDR3 DNA sequence: TGTGCCAGCAGCTCACTAGCGGGAGGGCCCGGTGAGCAGTTCTTC.

V is TRBV28 and J is TRBJ2-1; 7 bases map to TRBD2. The germline V gene encodes CDR1 MDHEN and CDR2 SYDVKM. After removal of 6 bases from V and 7 bases from J, the junction contained 9 bases not matched to a gene. This CDR3 has 14 amino acids. The CDR3 DNA follows: TGTGCCAGCAGACAACAAGCGGGAACTAATGAGCAGTTCTTC. It is translated as CASRQQAGTNEQFF.

The rearrangement uses TRBV28 and TRBJ2-7; D perhaps matches TRBD1 (6 bases). The V gene's germline CDR1 is MDHEN and CDR2 SYDVKM. The CDR3 runs 14 residues. With 6 bases removed from V and 1 base from J, the gap between germline ends came to 13 bases. As DNA, the CDR3 is TGTGCCAGCAGGGGACATAGAAGGTCCTACGAGCAGTACTTC. This encodes CASRGHRRSYEQYF.

The gene calls are TRBV9 and TRBJ1-2; 7 bases are shared with TRBD1. Germline lookup yields CDR1 SGDLS and CDR2 YYNGEE. Trimming removed 2 bases from V and 4 bases from J; junction bases left unmatched: 5. The CDR3 contains 14 residues. The CDR3 is CASSVGTAIYGYTF. CDR3 DNA: TGTGCCAGCAGCGTCGGGACAGCCATCTATGGCTACACCTTC.